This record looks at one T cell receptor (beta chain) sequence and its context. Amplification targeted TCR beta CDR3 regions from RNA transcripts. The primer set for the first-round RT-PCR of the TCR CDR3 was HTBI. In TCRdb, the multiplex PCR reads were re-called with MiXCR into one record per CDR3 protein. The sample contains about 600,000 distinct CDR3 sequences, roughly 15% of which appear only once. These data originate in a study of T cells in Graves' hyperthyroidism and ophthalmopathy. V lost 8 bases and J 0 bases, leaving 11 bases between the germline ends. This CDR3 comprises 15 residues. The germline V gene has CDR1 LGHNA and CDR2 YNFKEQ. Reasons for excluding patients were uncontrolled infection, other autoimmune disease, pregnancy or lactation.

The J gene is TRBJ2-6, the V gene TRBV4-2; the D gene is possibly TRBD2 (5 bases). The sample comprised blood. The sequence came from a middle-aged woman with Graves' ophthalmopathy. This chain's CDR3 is CASVEDPSGANVLTF. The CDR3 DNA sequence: TGTGCCAGCGTGGAGGACCCCTCTGGGGCCAACGTCCTGACTTTC.